A selection of T cell receptor beta chains follows, all from one sample in a study of post-analysis software for immune sequencing data. Using its own MiXCR run on the PCR reads, TCRdb lists one record per CDR3 protein. Of approximately 630,000 distinct CDR3 sequences in the sample, approximately 60% were seen once. Sequencing was done on a sample of blood. Receptor source: a girl aged 2 to 9 with multiple sclerosis. Both conserved end residues are part of each CDR3. The order of the fields is J gene, D gene, V gene, clone size, CDR3 DNA, CDR3 protein. A D gene is named only where the DNA matches it firmly. Only part of the rows carry a size: once, few, many, or a class if the clone is expanded.

>TRBJ2-5|TRBD1|TRBV28|-
TGTGCCAGCAGTTTAGGGGACAGGGTCCAAGAGACCCAGTACTTC
CASSLGDRVQETQYF
>TRBJ2-2|-|TRBV20-1|-
TGCAGTGCCAGCGGAACCTTTGCGGGCGGGGAGCTGTTTTTT
CSASGTFAGGELFF
>TRBJ2-7|-|TRBV2|-
TGTGCCAGCAGGCAATCGGGGATGTCCTACGAGCAGTACTTC
CASRQSGMSYEQYF
>TRBJ1-6|-|TRBV7-2|few
TGTGCCAGCAGCTTAAAGTCTCCTTCACCCCTCCACTTT
CASSLKSPSPLHF
>TRBJ2-7|-|TRBV20-1|few
TGCAGTGCTAGCCACTGGGCTCAGGGAACCTACGAGCAGTACTTC
CSASHWAQGTYEQYF
>TRBJ2-2|-|TRBV2|-
TGTGCCAGCAGTGAAACCAACACCGGGGAGCTGTTTTTT
CASSETNTGELFF
>TRBJ2-3|TRBD2|TRBV7-2|once
TGTGCCAGCAGCCCTCTAGCGGGAGGGCCGGGTTATAAGGATACGCAGTATTTT
CASSPLAGGPGYKDTQYF
>TRBJ2-7|-|TRBV20-1|-
TGCAGTGCTAGCGTTTTGGTCGGTTCCTACGAGCAGTACTTC
CSASVLVGSYEQYF
>TRBJ2-5|-|TRBV5-1|-
TGCGCCAGCAGCGACCAGACAGAGGGGAAAGAGACCCAGTACTTC
CASSDQTEGKETQYF
>TRBJ1-1|TRBD1|TRBV5-1|-
TGCGCCAGCAGCTTGGTGAAACCCCCAGGGGGCACGGTGTTGAACACTGAAGCTTTCTTT
CASSLVKPPGGTVLNTEAFF
>TRBJ1-5|-|TRBV21-1|-
TGTGCCAGCAGCAAAGTCCAGGGTCCCAATCAGCCCCAGCATTTT
CASSKVQGPNQPQHF
>TRBJ2-7|-|TRBV27|few
TGTGCCAGCAGTTTGGGGGCCAGTGGGGCCTACGAGCAGTACTTC
CASSLGASGAYEQYF
>TRBJ1-2|-|TRBV4-1|once
TGCGCCAGCAGCCAGAACCAGGGTCATGGCTACACCTTC
CASSQNQGHGYTF
>TRBJ2-3|TRBD2|TRBV10-3|-
TGTGCCATCAGTGAGAACACAGCGGGAGGGATGTCTACGCAGTATTTT
CAISENTAGGMSTQYF
>TRBJ2-7|TRBD1|TRBV2|few
TGTGCCAGCAGCGGGGACAGGGGTGGCGAGCAGTACTTC
CASSGDRGGEQYF
>TRBJ1-6|TRBD1|TRBV7-9|-
TGTGCCAGCAGCTCGACAGGGGGCGGTTCACCCCTCCACTTT
CASSSTGGGSPLHF
>TRBJ2-1|-|TRBV11-3|-
TGTGCCAGCAGCTTAGAGGGTAGCTCTCCCTACAATGAGCAGTTCTTC
CASSLEGSSPYNEQFF
>TRBJ1-5|TRBD1|TRBV20-1|-
TGCAGTGCTAAATCGTTCGGGACAGCCCTCCTTAGCAATCAGCCCCAGCATTTT
CSAKSFGTALLSNQPQHF
>TRBJ2-3|-|TRBV29-1|-
TGCAGCGTTATCATGACGAAACCGTCTAGCACAGATACGCAGTATTTT
CSVIMTKPSSTDTQYF
>TRBJ2-5|TRBD1|TRBV29-1|once
TGCAGCGTCGCGTTAGGGACAGGGGGGCGAGAGACCCAGTACTTC
CSVALGTGGRETQYF
>TRBJ2-5|-|TRBV11-2|few
TGTGCCAGCAGCTCGCCCGGGGGGCAATACCAAGAGACCCAGTACTTC
CASSSPGGQYQETQYF
>TRBJ2-1|TRBD1|TRBV11-2|-
TGTGCCAGCAGCTCCACAAACGGGACAGAGTTCTCCAATGAGCAGTTCTTC
CASSSTNGTEFSNEQFF
>TRBJ2-6|-|TRBV12-3/TRBV12-4|-
TGTGCCAGCAGCAACAGGGTATCGGGGGCCAACGTCCTGACTTTC
CASSNRVSGANVLTF
>TRBJ2-7|TRBD1|TRBV4-2|few
TGTGCCAGCAGCCAAGTGCAGGGGGCTTACGAGCAGTACTTC
CASSQVQGAYEQYF
>TRBJ2-3|-|TRBV7-2|-
TGTGCCAGCAGCTCACAGGGTTTCGGCACAGATACGCAGTATTTT
CASSSQGFGTDTQYF
>TRBJ2-1|-|TRBV20-1|-
TGCAGTGCTAGAGATAGTCAGGGTGGCTACAATGAGCAGTTCTTC
CSARDSQGGYNEQFF
>TRBJ2-4|TRBD2|TRBV5-1|-
TGCGCCAGCAGCCCGACGGGACTAGCGGGAGTTGAGCAGTACTTC
CASSPTGLAGVEQYF
>TRBJ1-5|-|TRBV20-1|-
TGCAGTGCTAGCGACGTTCTGGGGGGAACGAGCAATCAGCCCCAGCATTTT
CSASDVLGGTSNQPQHF
>TRBJ2-7|-|TRBV5-1|-
TGCGCCAGCAGCTTAGGGACGGAGGTCTACGAGCAGTACTTC
CASSLGTEVYEQYF
>TRBJ2-7|-|TRBV12-5|-
TGTGCTAGTGGTTTGTCTATTTATCGCGAGCAGTACTTC
CASGLSIYREQYF
>TRBJ1-2|-|TRBV28|-
TGTGCCAGCAGTACCGTCATTGTTGGCTACACCTTC
CASSTVIVGYTF
>TRBJ2-7|TRBD1|TRBV10-3|-
TGTGCCATCAGTGGCCTCCGGGACAGAGTCTCCTACGAGCAGTACTTC
CAISGLRDRVSYEQYF
>TRBJ2-3|-|TRBV18|-
TGTGCCAGCTCACCAAGGACAGTGATCTCAGATACGCAGTATTTT
CASSPRTVISDTQYF
>TRBJ2-7|-|TRBV4-1|-
TGCGCCAGCAGCCAAGAGGTTGGGGGGAGCTACGAGCAGTACTTC
CASSQEVGGSYEQYF
>TRBJ2-7|TRBD1|TRBV5-1|-
TGCGCCAGCAGCTTCGGACAGGCATACGAGCAGTACTTC
CASSFGQAYEQYF
>TRBJ2-6|-|TRBV14|-
TGTGCCAGCAGCCAATTATCTGGGGCCAACGTCCTGACTTTC
CASSQLSGANVLTF
>TRBJ2-7|TRBD1|TRBV5-1|-
TGCGCCAGCAGGGCCACAAGGGGACAGAACTACGAGCAGTACTTC
CASRATRGQNYEQYF
>TRBJ2-3|TRBD2|TRBV20-1|-
TGCAGTGCTAAACTGGGACTAGCGGTGAGAGATACGCAGTATTTT
CSAKLGLAVRDTQYF
>TRBJ2-1|TRBD1|TRBV5-1|-
TGCGCCAGCAGCTTCGACAGGGCACAGAGGGAGCAGTTCTTC
CASSFDRAQREQFF
>TRBJ2-1|TRBD2|TRBV12-3/TRBV12-4|-
TGTGCCAGCAGTGCACAGGGACTAGCAGGCGTTGAGCAGTTCTTC
CASSAQGLAGVEQFF
>TRBJ2-1|-|TRBV13|-
TGTGCCAGCAGCTTAGGGGGCCGGGACCGTCGGCAGTTCTTC
CASSLGGRDRRQFF
>TRBJ2-1|-|TRBV11-2|-
TGTGCCAGCAGCTGGACCCCCGGCTCCTACAATGAGCAGTTCTTC
CASSWTPGSYNEQFF
>TRBJ1-1|-|TRBV12-3/TRBV12-4|-
TGTGCCAGCAGTCCGGGGACGAATCGGGACACAGAAGCTTTCTTT
CASSPGTNRDTEAFF
>TRBJ2-1|TRBD1|TRBV20-1|once
TGCAGTGCTCCCCAGACGGACAGGGGAATCTACAATGGGCAGTTCTTC
CSAPQTDRGIYNGQFF
>TRBJ2-5|-|TRBV5-1|few
TGCGCCAGCAGCTTGTCCGGGGTTGAGACCCAGTACTTC
CASSLSGVETQYF
>TRBJ1-1|TRBD1|TRBV6-5|-
TGTGCCAGCAGTTACTCGACAGGGCAGGACACTGAAGCTTTCTTT
CASSYSTGQDTEAFF
>TRBJ2-6|-|TRBV7-2|-
TGTGCCAGCAGTCAAAGGGGCTACGGGGCCAACGTCCTGACTTTC
CASSQRGYGANVLTF
>TRBJ1-2|-|TRBV18|-
TGTGCCAGCTCAATCAGAGGGGGCTACACCTTC
CASSIRGGYTF
>TRBJ2-2|-|TRBV7-3|few
TGTGCCAGCAGCTCCTCCCCCGGGGAGCTGTTTTTT
CASSSSPGELFF
>TRBJ1-1|TRBD1|TRBV12-3/TRBV12-4|-
TGTGCCGTCGGCAGGGGGTTGGGCACTGAAGCTTTCTTT
CAVGRGLGTEAFF
>TRBJ1-6|-|TRBV6-5|-
TGTGCCAGCAGCCCAGGCCCCGGGGGTTCACCCCTCCACTTT
CASSPGPGGSPLHF